This T cell receptor (beta chain) was observed in a study of T cells in Graves' hyperthyroidism and ophthalmopathy. PBMCs came from 10 ml fresh peripheral blood. V dropped 3 bases and J dropped 2 bases, with 14 bases sitting between them. The germline gives CDR1 SQVTM, CDR2 ANQGSEA. The CDR3 is made up of 15 amino acids. This clonotype was seen only a few times. Amplification of TCR beta CDR3 regions used RNA as the template. The HTBI primer set was used in a first-round RT-PCR of the TCR CDR3. TCRdb called the multiplex PCR reads again in MiXCR, with one record for every CDR3 protein. The top ten hold 25% to 30% of the sample, which has roughly 400,000 distinct CDR3 sequences, about 14% seen once.

What was sequenced was blood. This TCR came from a man aged 50 to 60 with Graves' ophthalmopathy. J is TRBJ1-5 and V is TRBV29-1; no definite D call. The CDR3 DNA reads as TGCAGCGTTGAGTCCGGCAGCGGGGGCAATCAGCCCCAGCATTTT. Translated, it gives CSVESGSGGNQPQHF. Filled out from reference TRBV29-1 and TRBJ1-5, the complete variable domain reads SAVISQKPSRDICQRGTSLTIQCQVDSQVTMMFWYRQQPGQSLTLIATANQGSEATYESGFVIDKFPISRPNLTFSTLTVSNMSPEDSSIYLCSVESGSGGNQPQHFGDGTRLSIL.